The clone carrying this T cell receptor (beta chain) was observed a single time. The data derive from a study of radiotherapy plus CTLA-4 blockade in lung cancer. The repertoire was sequenced with immunoSEQ multiplex PCR; TCRdb's copy has only in-frame clones and lacks some. The table includes 80,000 to 95,000 clones, around 84% detected once. Unmatched junction bases numbered 2, after V lost 5 bases and J lost 0 bases. Germline V gives CDR1 SGHNT, CDR2 YENEEA. The CDR3 spans 17 residues. Material: peripheral blood, obtained from a patient treated with radiotherapy plus ipilimumab. The sequence came from a human donor with non-small cell lung cancer that progressed on radiotherapy plus ipilimumab. This chain joins TRBV11-3 and TRBJ2-6, with 12 nucleotides matching TRBD1. DNA of the CDR3: TGTGCCAGCAGCCCGGGACAGGGGGCCTCTGGGGCCAACGTCCTGACTTTC. This encodes CASSPGQGASGANVLTF.